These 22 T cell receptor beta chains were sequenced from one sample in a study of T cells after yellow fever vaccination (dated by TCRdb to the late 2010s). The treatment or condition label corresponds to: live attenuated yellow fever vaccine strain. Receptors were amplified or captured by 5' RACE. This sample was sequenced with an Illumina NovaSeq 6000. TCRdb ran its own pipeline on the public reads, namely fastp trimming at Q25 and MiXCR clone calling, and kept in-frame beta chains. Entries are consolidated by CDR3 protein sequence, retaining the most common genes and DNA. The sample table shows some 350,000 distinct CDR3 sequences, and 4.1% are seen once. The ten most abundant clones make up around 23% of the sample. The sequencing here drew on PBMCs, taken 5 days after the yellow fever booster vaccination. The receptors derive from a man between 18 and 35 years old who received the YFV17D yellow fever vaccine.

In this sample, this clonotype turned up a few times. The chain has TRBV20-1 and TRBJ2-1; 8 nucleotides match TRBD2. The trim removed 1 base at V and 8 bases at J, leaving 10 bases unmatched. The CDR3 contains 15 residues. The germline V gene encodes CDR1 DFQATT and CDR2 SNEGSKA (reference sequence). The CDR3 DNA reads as TGCAGTGCTAGAGGCCCGGGACTAGGAATTTATGAGCAGTTCTTC. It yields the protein CSARGPGLGIYEQFF.

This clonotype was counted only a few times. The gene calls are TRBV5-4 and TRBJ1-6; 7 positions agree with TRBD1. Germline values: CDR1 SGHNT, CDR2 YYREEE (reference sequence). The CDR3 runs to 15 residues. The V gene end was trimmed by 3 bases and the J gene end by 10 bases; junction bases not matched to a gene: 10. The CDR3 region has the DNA TGTGCCAGCAGCTCAAGTACAGGGGCGAGATCACCCCTCCACTTT. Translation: CASSSSTGARSPLHF.

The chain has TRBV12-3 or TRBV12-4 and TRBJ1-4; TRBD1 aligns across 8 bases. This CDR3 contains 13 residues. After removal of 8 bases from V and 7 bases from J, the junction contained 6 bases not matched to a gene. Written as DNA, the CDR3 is TGTGCCAGCTATACAGGGGGTTCTGAAAAACTGTTTTTT. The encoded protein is CASYTGGSEKLFF.

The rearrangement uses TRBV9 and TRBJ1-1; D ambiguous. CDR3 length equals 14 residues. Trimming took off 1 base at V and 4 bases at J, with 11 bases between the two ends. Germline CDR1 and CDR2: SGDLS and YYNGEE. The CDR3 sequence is CASSVSGPSTEAFF. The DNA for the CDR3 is TGTGCCAGCAGCGTATCCGGCCCGTCCACTGAAGCTTTCTTT. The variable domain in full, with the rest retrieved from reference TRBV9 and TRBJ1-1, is DSGVTQTPKHLITATGQRVTLRCSPRSGDLSVYWYQQSLDQGLQFLIQYYNGEERAKGNILERFSAQQFPDLHSELNLSSLELGDSALYFCASSVSGPSTEAFFGQGTRLTVV.

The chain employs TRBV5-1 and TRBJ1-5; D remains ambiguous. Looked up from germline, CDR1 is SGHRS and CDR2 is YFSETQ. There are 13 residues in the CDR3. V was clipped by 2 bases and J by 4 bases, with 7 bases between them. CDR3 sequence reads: CASSLSENQPQHF. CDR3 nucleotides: TGCGCCAGCAGCTTAAGTGAGAATCAGCCCCAGCATTTT.

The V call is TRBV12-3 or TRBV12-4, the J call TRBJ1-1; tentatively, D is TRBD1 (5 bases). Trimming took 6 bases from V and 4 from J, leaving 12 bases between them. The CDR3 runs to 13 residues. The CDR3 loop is CASSHRGGTEAFF. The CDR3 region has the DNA TGTGCCAGCAGCCACCGGGGGGGCACTGAAGCTTTCTTT.

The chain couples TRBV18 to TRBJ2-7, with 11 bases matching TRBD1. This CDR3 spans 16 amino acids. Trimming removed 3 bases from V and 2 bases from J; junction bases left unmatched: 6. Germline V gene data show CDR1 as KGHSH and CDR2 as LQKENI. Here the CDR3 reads CASSPMRDRGTYEQYF. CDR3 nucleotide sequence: TGTGCCAGCTCACCTATGCGGGACAGGGGGACCTACGAGCAGTACTTC.

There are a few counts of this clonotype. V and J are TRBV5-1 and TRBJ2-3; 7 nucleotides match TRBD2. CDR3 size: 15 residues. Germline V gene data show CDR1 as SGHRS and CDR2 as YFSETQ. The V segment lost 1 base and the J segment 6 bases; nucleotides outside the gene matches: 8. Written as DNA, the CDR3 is TGCGCCAGCAGCTTGTGGCGGACTAGTTCGGATACGCAGTATTTT. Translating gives CASSLWRTSSDTQYF.

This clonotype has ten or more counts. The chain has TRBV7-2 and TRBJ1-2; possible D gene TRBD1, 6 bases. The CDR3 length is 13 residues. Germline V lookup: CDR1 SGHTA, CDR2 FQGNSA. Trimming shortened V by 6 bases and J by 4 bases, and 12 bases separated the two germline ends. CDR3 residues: CASSLNRAYGYTF. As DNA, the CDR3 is TGTGCCAGCAGTCTTAACAGGGCCTATGGCTACACCTTC.

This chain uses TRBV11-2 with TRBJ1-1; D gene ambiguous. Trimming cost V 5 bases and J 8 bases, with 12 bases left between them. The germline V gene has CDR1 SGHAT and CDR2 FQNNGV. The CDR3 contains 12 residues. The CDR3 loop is CASSPGRREAFF. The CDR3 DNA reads TGTGCCAGCAGCCCGGGGAGGAGAGAAGCTTTCTTT. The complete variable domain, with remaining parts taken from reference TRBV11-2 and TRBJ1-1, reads EAGVAQSPRYKIIEKRQSVAFWCNPISGHATLYWYQQILGQGPKLLIQFQNNGVVDDSQLPKDRFSAERLKGVDSTLKIQPAKLEDSAVYLCASSPGRREAFFGQGTRLTVV.

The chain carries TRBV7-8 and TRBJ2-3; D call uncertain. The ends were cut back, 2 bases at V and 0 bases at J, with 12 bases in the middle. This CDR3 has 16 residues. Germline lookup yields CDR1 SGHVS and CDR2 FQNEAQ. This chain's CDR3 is CASSLLVLTSTDTQYF. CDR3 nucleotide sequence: TGTGCCAGCAGCTTACTCGTACTGACTAGCACAGATACGCAGTATTTT.

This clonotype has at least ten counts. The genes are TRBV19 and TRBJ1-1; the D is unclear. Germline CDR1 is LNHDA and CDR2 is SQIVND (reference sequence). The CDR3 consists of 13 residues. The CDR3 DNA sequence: TGTGGCTCTACCTTCCGGTTGAACACTGAAGCTTTCTTT. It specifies CGSTFRLNTEAFF.

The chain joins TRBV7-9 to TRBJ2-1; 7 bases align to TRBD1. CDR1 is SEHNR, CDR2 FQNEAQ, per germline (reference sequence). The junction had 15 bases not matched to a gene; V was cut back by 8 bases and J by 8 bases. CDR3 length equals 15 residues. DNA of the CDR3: TGTGCCAGCGGCATTCCGGTACAGGGGATGGATGAGCAGTTCTTC. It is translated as CASGIPVQGMDEQFF.

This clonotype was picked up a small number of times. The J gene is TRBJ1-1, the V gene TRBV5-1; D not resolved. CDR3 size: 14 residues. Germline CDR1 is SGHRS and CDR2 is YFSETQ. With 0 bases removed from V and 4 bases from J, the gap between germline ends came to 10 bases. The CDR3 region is CASSLDSRSTEAFF. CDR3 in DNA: TGCGCCAGCAGCTTGGATAGCAGATCCACTGAAGCTTTCTTT.

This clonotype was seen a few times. CDR3 residues: CASSQDSGGTDTQYF. Here the CDR3 DNA reads TGCGCCAGCAGCCAAGATAGCGGGGGGACAGATACGCAGTATTTT. The J gene is TRBJ2-3, the V gene TRBV4-1; 10 nucleotides align to TRBD2. The V and J ends lost 0 bases and 3 bases, in that order; junction bases with no gene match: 0. There are 15 residues in the CDR3. In germline, CDR1 is MGHRA, CDR2 YSYEKL.

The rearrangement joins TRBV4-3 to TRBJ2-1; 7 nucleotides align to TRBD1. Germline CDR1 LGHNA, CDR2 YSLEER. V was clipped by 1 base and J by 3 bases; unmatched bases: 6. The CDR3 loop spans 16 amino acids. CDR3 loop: CASSQAQGELYNEQFF. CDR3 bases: TGCGCCAGCAGCCAAGCGCAGGGGGAACTCTACAATGAGCAGTTCTTC.

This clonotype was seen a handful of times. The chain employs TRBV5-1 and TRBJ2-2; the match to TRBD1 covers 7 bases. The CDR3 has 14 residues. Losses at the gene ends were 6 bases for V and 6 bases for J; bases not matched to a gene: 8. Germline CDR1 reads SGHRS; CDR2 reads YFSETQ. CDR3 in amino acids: CASKRIQGAGELFF. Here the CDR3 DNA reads TGCGCCAGCAAGAGAATCCAGGGGGCCGGGGAGCTGTTTTTT.

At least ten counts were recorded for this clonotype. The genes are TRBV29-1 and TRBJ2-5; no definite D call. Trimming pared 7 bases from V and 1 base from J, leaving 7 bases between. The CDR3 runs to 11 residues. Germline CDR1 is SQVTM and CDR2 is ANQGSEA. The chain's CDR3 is CSADPQETQYF. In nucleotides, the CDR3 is TGCAGCGCGGACCCCCAAGAGACCCAGTACTTC.

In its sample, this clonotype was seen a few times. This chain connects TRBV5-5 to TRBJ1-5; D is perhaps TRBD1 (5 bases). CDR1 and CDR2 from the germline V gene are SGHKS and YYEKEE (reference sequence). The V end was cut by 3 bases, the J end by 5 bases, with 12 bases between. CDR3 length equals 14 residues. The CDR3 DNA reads TGTGCCAGCAGCTCGCAGGGTAGTCATCAGCCCCAGCATTTT. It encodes CASSSQGSHQPQHF.

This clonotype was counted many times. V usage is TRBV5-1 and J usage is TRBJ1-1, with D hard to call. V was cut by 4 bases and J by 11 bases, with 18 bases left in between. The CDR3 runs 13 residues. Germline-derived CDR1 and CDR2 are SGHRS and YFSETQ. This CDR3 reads CASSPRPGDRAFF. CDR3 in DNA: TGCGCCAGCAGCCCCCGTCCCGGGGATCGGGCTTTCTTT.

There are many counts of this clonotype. CDR3 sequence: CASGGQGYGYTF. The DNA for the CDR3 is TGTGCCAGCGGAGGACAGGGCTATGGCTACACCTTC. The chain couples TRBV7-2 to TRBJ1-2, with 8 bases lining up with TRBD1. The CDR3 contains 12 residues. CDR1 is SGHTA, CDR2 FQGNSA, per germline. V lost 8 bases and J lost 4; bases outside the gene matches: 3.

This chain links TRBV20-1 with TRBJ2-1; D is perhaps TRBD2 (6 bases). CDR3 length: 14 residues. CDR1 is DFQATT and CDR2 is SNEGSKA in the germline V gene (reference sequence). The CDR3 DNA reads TGCAGCTTCGGCAGCCCGCGGGGAGAGAATGAGCAGTTCTTC. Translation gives CSFGSPRGENEQFF.